One and the same sample provided the 14 T cell receptor beta chains below, sequenced in a study of identical twins. TCRdb re-called the 5' RACE reads with MiXCR, one entry per CDR3 protein. The sample yields a few hundred thousand distinct CDR3 sequences, more than 13% seen once. The sample was also reused in another study, on yellow fever vaccine responses in identical twins.

The specimen was CD4+ T cells sorted from blood. These receptors were taken from a woman younger than 35 in good health.

This sequence joins TRBV6-2 or TRBV6-3 and TRBJ2-7; possibly TRBD1 or TRBD2 for D (5 bases each). The CDR3 spans 18 residues. The ends were cut back, 2 bases at V and 0 bases at J, with 20 bases in the middle. The germline gives CDR1 MNHEY, CDR2 SVGEGT. The DNA of the CDR3 is TGTGCCAGCAGTTACCACGGGAAAAGCAGGGATTCCTCCTACGAGCAGTACTTC. It translates to CASSYHGKSRDSSYEQYF.

The rearrangement links TRBV4-3 to TRBJ2-5; D uncertain. The CDR3 consists of 13 residues. V shed 0 bases and J shed 7 bases, with 9 bases lying between them. The germline gives CDR1 LGHNA, CDR2 YSLEER. The CDR3 sequence is CASSQDHAATQYF. The CDR3 DNA sequence: TGCGCCAGCAGCCAAGACCATGCCGCGACCCAGTACTTC.

This clonotype was seen more than once but under ten times. V gene TRBV12-3 or TRBV12-4 combines with J gene TRBJ2-1; 13 nucleotides match TRBD2. The junction had 8 bases not matched to a gene; V was cut back by 6 bases and J by 6 bases. The CDR3 extends over 16 amino acids. This CDR3 reads CASRYPGLAGFNEQFF. CDR3 nucleotides: TGTGCCAGCAGATACCCGGGACTAGCGGGGTTCAATGAGCAGTTCTTC.

The chain joins TRBV7-2 to TRBJ1-2; 9 nucleotides match TRBD1. Germline V gene lookup returns CDR1 SGHTA and CDR2 FQGNSA. V was clipped by 5 bases and J by 2 bases; unmatched bases: 9. The CDR3 consists of 16 residues. CDR3 bases: TGTGCCAGCAGCAAAGGCGGGACAGGGAACAACTATGGCTACACCTTC. This sequence encodes CASSKGGTGNNYGYTF.

The CDR3 DNA sequence: TGCGCCAGCAGTGATAGTGGTGATAGTCTAGGCTACGAGCAGTACTTC. It yields the protein CASSDSGDSLGYEQYF. V and J are TRBV10-2 and TRBJ2-7; no clear D gene. Trimming cost V 3 bases and J 3 bases, with 18 bases left between them. The CDR3 totals 16 residues. CDR1 is WSHSY, CDR2 SAAADI, per germline.

This clonotype was recorded a few times. The CDR3 spells CAISRDRSSYEQYF. CDR3 nucleotide sequence: TGTGCCATCAGCCGGGACAGGAGCTCCTACGAGCAGTACTTC. The chain is built from TRBV10-3 and TRBJ2-7; 8 positions match TRBD1. Germline V gene data show CDR1 as ENHRY and CDR2 as SYGVKD. The CDR3 runs to 14 residues. J gave up 0 bases and V 6 bases, and 4 bases lay outside the gene matches.

There are a few counts of this clonotype. The V and J genes are TRBV18 and TRBJ2-4, with D possibly matching TRBD2 (6 bases). This CDR3 is 15 amino acids long. The germline V gene encodes CDR1 KGHSH and CDR2 LQKENI. Deletions cut 5 bases from V and 3 bases from J, with 14 bases between. In DNA, the CDR3 is TGTGCCAGCTCATTCGGCTCGGGAGACAAAAACATTCAGTACTTC. Translated: CASSFGSGDKNIQYF.

The V gene is TRBV12-3 or TRBV12-4, the J gene TRBJ2-7; 10 bases are shared with TRBD1. The V gene end was trimmed by 4 bases and the J gene end by 7 bases; junction bases not matched to a gene: 13. The CDR3 loop spans 16 amino acids. For the CDR3, the DNA is TGTGCCAGCAGTTCACGGTTCGGGACAGGGGCCGTGGAGCAGTACTTC. Translated: CASSSRFGTGAVEQYF.

This clonotype has a count of ten or more. This chain joins TRBV18 and TRBJ2-3; D is perhaps TRBD2 (6 bases). V was shortened by 1 base and J by 2 bases, with 16 bases between the two germline ends. From germline, CDR1 is KGHSH and CDR2 LQKENI. The CDR3 sequence is 17 residues long. The CDR3 spells CASSPLGPGVNTDTQYF. CDR3 sequence (DNA): TGTGCCAGCTCACCACTGGGACCGGGAGTAAACACAGATACGCAGTATTTT.

This clonotype has more than one count but fewer than ten. The rearrangement joins TRBV20-1 to TRBJ2-7; perhaps TRBD1 as D (5 bases). This CDR3 region has 14 residues. Germline CDR1 reads DFQATT; CDR2 reads SNEGSKA (reference sequence). With 1 base removed from V and 6 bases from J, the gap between germline ends came to 16 bases. The CDR3 DNA follows: TGCAGTGCTAGAGTTCAGGGTATTACCATCGAGCAGTACTTC. Residues: CSARVQGITIEQYF.

J is TRBJ2-1 and V is TRBV7-6; D might be TRBD2 (6 bases). With 5 bases removed from V and 5 bases from J, the gap between germline ends came to 25 bases. Germline V gives CDR1 SGHVS, CDR2 FNYEAQ. This CDR3 has 18 residues. CDR3 loop: CASSGSRRGTGRHNEQFF. In DNA, the CDR3 is TGTGCCAGCAGCGGTTCACGTAGAGGGACTGGTCGTCACAATGAGCAGTTCTTC.

This chain uses TRBV5-1 with TRBJ2-7; tentatively, D is TRBD2 (6 bases). The length of the CDR3 is 17 residues. V was clipped by 2 bases and J by 2 bases, with 20 bases between them. Germline CDR1 and CDR2: SGHRS and YFSETQ. This CDR3 reads CASSFGLGGLHTYEQYF. CDR3 DNA: TGCGCCAGCAGCTTTGGGTTGGGGGGTCTACATACCTACGAGCAGTACTTC.

The chain links TRBV29-1 to TRBJ2-7; either TRBD1 or TRBD2 may fit D (5 bases each). Germline V gene data show CDR1 as SQVTM and CDR2 as ANQGSEA. This CDR3 spans 12 amino acids. V dropped 8 bases and J dropped 5 bases, with 16 bases sitting between them. The CDR3 DNA reads as TGCAGCTCTTTCTCGGGGCGCGACGAGCAGTACTTC. Translated, it gives CSSFSGRDEQYF.

The DNA of the CDR3 is TGTGCCAGCAGTTACTTGCTGAGGGGTGGGGGAGAGACCCAGTACTTC. This translates into CASSYLLRGGGETQYF. The chain has TRBV6-5 and TRBJ2-5; D may correspond to TRBD1 or TRBD2 (5 bases each). Germline values: CDR1 MNHEY, CDR2 SVGAGI. This CDR3 has 16 residues. With 1 base removed from V and 4 bases from J, the gap between germline ends came to 16 bases.